This T cell receptor beta chain was identified during a study of Ad26.COV2.S vaccination and SARS-CoV-2 variants (dated by TCRdb to the early 2020s). Turning to the overall study: Donors in the vaccine arm were drawn from COV1001, a phase I-IIa trial of Ad26.COV2.S in healthy adults that was multicentre, randomized, double-blind and placebo-controlled. Ad26.COV2.S was given intramuscularly at 5x10^10 or 1x10^11 viral particles, as a single shot or as two shots 56 days apart. Sequencing of the TCRbeta repertoire served to evaluate the specificity and breadth of SARS-CoV-2-reactive T cell receptors following Ad26.COV2.S vaccination. A total of around 32 samples were included in the TCR-sequenced set, comprising roughly 20 Ad26.COV2.S vaccine recipients, 5 placebo recipients and 8 SARS-CoV-2 convalescent individuals. Trial participants were randomized into five groups of five, in which low-dose or high-dose Ad26.COV2.S was given once or twice, or placebo was given on both occasions. Blinding of investigators to trial group allocation was maintained during experiments and outcome assessment. The investigation overall reported the following: Vaccine and placebo recipients had comparable non-spike TCR breadth, which fits with the vaccine containing only spike. The study was not powered for comparison of responses between vaccine doses or regimens. Compared with placebo recipients, Ad26.COV2.S recipients showed higher spike-specific TCR breadth (P = 0.0014). According to the authors, total T cell responses may have been underestimated by the TCR breadth and depth analyses. After vaccination, spike-specific CD8+ and CD4+ T cell responses were reported to show substantial breadth.

Trimming takes 1 base from V and 2 bases from J, and the germline ends sit 8 bases apart. The CDR3 has 14 amino acids, counting the end cysteine and phenylalanine. The read is trimmed to its CDR3 DNA, 42 bases read in frame from base 1. CDR1 and CDR2, per the germline V gene, are SGHNT and YENEEA. The immunoSEQ Assay was used to sequence TCRbeta CDR3 regions. After extraction, genomic DNA underwent amplification by bias-controlled multiplex PCR, followed by high-throughput sequencing. From the authors' description of their analysis: To quantify the absolute abundance of each unique TCRbeta CDR3 region, sequences were collapsed and filtered. T cell fraction was estimated by normalization of TCRbeta template counts to usable DNA, with usable DNA being measured through amplification of reference genes present in all nucleated cells. Repertoire TCRs were annotated as SARS-CoV-2-specific by exact matching of V gene, CDR3 amino acid sequence and J gene to a known reactive TCR set. The reference SARS-CoV-2 TCR set was obtained from MIRA and was filtered for enrichment in COVID-19-positive ImmuneCODE repertoires, whereby public or cross-reactive TCRs were removed. Using the MIRA antigens, annotated TCRs were further analysed by specific ORF or by position within an ORF. Breadth was defined as annotated unique rearrangements over total unique productive rearrangements; depth was the summed frequency of those rearrangements. TCR breadth was compared between groups using two-sided Wilcoxon rank-sum tests. TCRdb stores this immuneACCESS table with in-frame sequences only. Part of the clones is absent; in the studies checked, under half of the shortfall reflects unresolved V genes, and no reason is known for the rest. That table furnishes V, J and clone size, whereas the DNA furnished D and trimming. In this sample the table shows 350,000 to 450,000 clones, under 90% of which occur a single time. The ten top clones hold around 7% of the sample.

This clone was seen once. The antigen this receptor binds is unknown. Qualities for individual bases were not recorded, and no much larger clone is one base off. Interpreted using the paper, the treatment or condition label stands for: 19 received Ad26.COV2.S at low or high dose, single or two shots; several received placebo; per-sample allocation not given. Repertoires of vaccine and placebo recipients were sequenced from samples collected on day 63 after the first injection. Between 29 July and 7 August 2020, Cohort 1b enrolled 25 adults aged 18-55 years at one site in Boston, USA. As a vaccine, Ad26.COV2.S was a replication-incompetent adenovirus type 26 vector that expressed a prefusion-stabilized SARS-CoV-2 spike protein derived from the original Wuhan strain.

The receptor was isolated from a person aged 18-65 years who received the Ad26.COV2.S COVID-19 vaccine or a placebo. This sample comprised peripheral blood, obtained in a trial of Ad26.COV2.S vaccine versus placebo. This receptor chain uses TRBV11-3 and TRBJ1-1; TRBD1 is perhaps the D gene, given 5 matching bases. In nucleotides, the sequence is TGTGCCAGCAGCTTAGTCGGGGGTAACACTGAAGCTTTCTTT. Its protein reads: CASSLVGGNTEAFF.